Listed here are 29 T cell receptor beta chains from one sample, sequenced in a study of CD8+ T cells in alopecia areata. Following extraction, RNA underwent reverse transcription to cDNA, which served as the sequencing template. Produced via immunoSEQ multiplex PCR; TCRdb's table is partial and in-frame only. The sample holds approximately 150,000 clones; around 55% are singletons and the top ten take 4.8%. Sequencing input: CD4+ T cells sorted from blood. The receptors derive from a human donor in good health.

The V call is TRBV7-9, the J call TRBJ1-2, with 10 bases that match TRBD1. Germline V gene sequence: CDR1 SEHNR, CDR2 FQNEAQ (reference sequence). The V gene end was trimmed by 4 bases and the J gene end by 4 bases; junction bases not matched to a gene: 6. The CDR3 loop spans 15 amino acids. The CDR3 reads CASSSDRGLSYGYTF. In DNA, the CDR3 is TGTGCCAGCAGCTCCGACAGGGGGCTCAGCTATGGCTACACCTTC.

This clone was recorded a few times. The V gene is TRBV7-2, the J gene TRBJ2-3; possible D gene TRBD2, 6 bases. V was pared by 6 bases and J by 4 bases, with 11 bases between. Germline V gene data show CDR1 as SGHTA and CDR2 as FQGNSA. This CDR3 spans 13 amino acids. This CDR3 reads CASRGWEADTQYF. DNA for the CDR3: TGTGCCAGCAGGGGTTGGGAGGCAGATACGCAGTATTTT.

This clone was observed a few times. The rearrangement links TRBV7-3 to TRBJ2-2; 8 bases agree with TRBD1. The length of the CDR3 is 16 residues. Unmatched junction bases numbered 11, after V lost 5 bases and J lost 6 bases. Looked up from germline, CDR1 is SGHTA and CDR2 is FQGTGA. CDR3 protein: CASSPGQGMVAGELFF. The CDR3 bases are TGTGCCAGCAGCCCTGGACAGGGTATGGTGGCCGGGGAGCTGTTTTTT.

The chain couples TRBV28 to TRBJ2-2, with 11 bases identical to TRBD1. The CDR3 consists of 14 residues. The germline gives CDR1 MDHEN, CDR2 SYDVKM. V trimming: 7 bases; J trimming: 7 bases; junction bases outside the gene matches: 5. The CDR3 bases are TGTGCCAGCACGGACAGGGGGCGAGGCGGGGAGCTGTTTTTT. Amino acids: CASTDRGRGGELFF.

The chain has TRBV11-2 and TRBJ2-1, with 7 bases fitting TRBD2. Germline values: CDR1 SGHAT, CDR2 FQNNGV. The CDR3 spans 15 residues. Unmatched junction bases numbered 10, after V lost 7 bases and J lost 4 bases. CDR3 amino acids: CASIRFGSGYNEQFF. The CDR3 DNA sequence: TGTGCCAGCATTCGCTTTGGTAGCGGGTACAATGAGCAGTTCTTC.

The CDR3 here is CASSDSSGGADTQYF. CDR3 bases: TGTGCCAGCAGTGACTCTAGCGGGGGCGCAGATACGCAGTATTTT. The chain is built from TRBV6-4 and TRBJ2-3, with 9 bases aligning to TRBD2. There are 15 residues in the CDR3. The germline CDR1 and CDR2 sequences are MRHNA and SNTAGT. V gave up 0 bases and J gave up 4 bases; unmatched junction bases: 2.

J is TRBJ1-5 and V is TRBV11-2; tentative D call: TRBD1 (6 bases). The CDR3 has 14 residues. Trimming left V 8 bases short and J 4 bases short, with 15 bases between. Germline lookup yields CDR1 SGHAT and CDR2 FQNNGV. CDR3 nucleotides: TGTGCCAGCGGGAAGGGGGGACTTAATCAGCCCCAGCATTTT. Translating gives CASGKGGLNQPQHF.

In DNA, the CDR3 is TGTGCCAGCAGTAGGACTAGCTTTAGGGGTAATGAGCAGTTCTTC. Translation gives CASSRTSFRGNEQFF. This chain links TRBV7-3 with TRBJ2-1; the match to TRBD2 covers 8 bases. V dropped 6 bases and J dropped 7; count of bases not matched to a gene: 11. The CDR3 extends over 15 amino acids. CDR1 and CDR2 from the germline V gene are SGHTA and FQGTGA.

This clone was seen only a few times. The chain is built from TRBV5-6 and TRBJ2-1; D is undetermined. This CDR3 comprises 15 residues. CDR1 and CDR2 from the germline V gene are SGHDT and YYEEEE. V lost 4 bases and J lost 2, with 13 bases in between. The chain's CDR3 is CASSATSKTYNEQFF. DNA for the CDR3: TGTGCCAGCAGCGCCACGTCAAAAACCTACAATGAGCAGTTCTTC. The full variable domain, rest sourced from reference TRBV5-6 and TRBJ2-1, is DAGVTQSPTHLIKTRGQQVTLRCSPKSGHDTVSWYQQALGQGPQFIFQYYEEEERQRGNFPDRFSGHQFPNYSSELNVNALLLGDSALYLCASSATSKTYNEQFFGPGTRLTVL.

V is TRBV6-5 and J is TRBJ2-2; the D gene could be TRBD1 or TRBD2 (5 bases each). CDR1 is MNHEY and CDR2 is SVGAGI in the germline V gene. The CDR3 runs to 15 residues. The V and J ends lost 6 bases and 7 bases respectively, with 18 bases between them. The CDR3 DNA reads as TGTGCCAGCAGGAAATCGGGGCCGGTCAACGGGGAGCTGTTTTTT. Its protein is CASRKSGPVNGELFF.

This clone showed up just a few times. DNA of the CDR3: TGTGCCAGCAGGGGGTTGACAGGGGGCCGAAGCTCTGGGGCCAACGTCCTGACTTTC. This gives the protein CASRGLTGGRSSGANVLTF. This chain connects TRBV11-2 to TRBJ2-6; TRBD1 matches 10 bases. CDR3 size: 19 residues. Germline V CDR1 and CDR2: SGHAT, FQNNGV. V gave up 6 bases and J gave up 0 bases; unmatched junction bases: 11.

V usage is TRBV29-1 and J usage is TRBJ1-1, with D hard to call. The germline gives CDR1 SQVTM, CDR2 ANQGSEA. This CDR3 comprises 12 residues. Trimming left V 6 bases short and J 1 base short, with 9 bases between. This chain's CDR3 is CSVGYRNTEAFF. The CDR3 coding sequence is TGCAGCGTGGGGTACAGGAACACTGAAGCTTTCTTT.

This clone appeared a few times. This chain uses TRBV23-1 with TRBJ2-3, with D perhaps matching TRBD1 or TRBD2 (5 bases each). TRBV23-1 is sorted into the ORF group, with uncertain function. V was pared by 2 bases and J by 1 base, with 19 bases between. CDR3 length equals 18 residues. The CDR3 here is CASSQALGARLRTDTQYF. Written as DNA, the CDR3 is TGCGCCAGCAGTCAAGCTCTTGGGGCCAGACTACGCACAGATACGCAGTATTTT.

The chain carries TRBV29-1 and TRBJ1-2; no definite D call. The CDR3 consists of 11 residues. Trimming cost V 6 bases and J 2 bases, with 7 bases left between them. Germline V gives CDR1 SQVTM, CDR2 ANQGSEA. CDR3 DNA sequence: TGCAGCGTAAACGGAAACTATGGCTACACCTTC. This encodes CSVNGNYGYTF.

The V and J genes are TRBV7-9 and TRBJ2-7, with a possible D match to TRBD1 (6 bases). The CDR3 has 14 residues. CDR1 and CDR2 from the germline V gene are SEHNR and FQNEAQ (reference sequence). V lost 7 bases, J lost 4 bases, and 17 bases lay in between. The CDR3 here is CASTGDTSPYEQYF. CDR3 in DNA: TGTGCCAGCACCGGGGACACCTCACCTTACGAGCAGTACTTC.

This sequence joins TRBV6-5 and TRBJ1-1, with 7 nucleotides matching TRBD1. V was pared by 3 bases and J by 2 bases, with 3 bases of the junction left unmatched. The CDR3 has 14 residues. Germline V CDR1 and CDR2: MNHEY, SVGAGI. This chain's CDR3 is CASSYRTGNTEAFF. Written as DNA, the CDR3 is TGTGCCAGCAGTTATCGGACAGGCAACACTGAAGCTTTCTTT.

Points on this clone: The same CDR3 arises from other DNA sequences in this sample as well. The CDR3 reads CAWSVRVSYEQYF. The CDR3 DNA reads TGTGCCTGGAGTGTGCGGGTTTCCTACGAGCAGTACTTC. The chain carries TRBV30 and TRBJ2-7, with D perhaps TRBD2 (5 bases). CDR1 is GTSNPN, CDR2 SVGIG, per germline (reference sequence). The CDR3 is 13 residues long. The V and J ends lost 0 bases and 1 base respectively, with 7 bases between them.

The chain couples TRBV15 to TRBJ2-5; D unclear. The germline V gene has CDR1 LNHNV and CDR2 YYDKDF (reference sequence). V lost 2 bases to trimming and J lost 1 base, with 14 bases between them. The CDR3 has 16 amino acids. The CDR3 protein is CATSRLPPLTQETQYF. In nucleotides, the CDR3 is TGTGCCACCAGCAGATTGCCACCGTTGACCCAAGAGACCCAGTACTTC.

This clone was counted between two and nine times. This chain connects TRBV4-1 to TRBJ2-1; 10 bases align to TRBD2. The CDR3 consists of 17 residues. Germline values: CDR1 MGHRA, CDR2 YSYEKL. J was trimmed by 3 bases and V by 1 base; bases with no gene match: 6. CDR3 region: CASSQGPPSGSYNEQFF. Here the CDR3 DNA reads TGCGCCAGCAGCCAAGGTCCCCCTAGCGGGAGCTACAATGAGCAGTTCTTC.

The rearrangement uses TRBV7-9 and TRBJ2-3; D not resolved. The CDR3 loop spans 11 amino acids. V gave up 6 bases and J gave up 4 bases, with 5 bases separating them. The germline V gene has CDR1 SEHNR and CDR2 FQNEAQ (reference sequence). This chain's CDR3 is CASRVADTQYF. For the CDR3, the DNA is TGTGCCAGCAGAGTAGCAGATACGCAGTATTTT.

The rearrangement uses TRBV29-1 and TRBJ2-1; maybe TRBD2 (6 bases). Trimming shortened V by 8 bases and J by 8 bases, and 19 bases separated the two germline ends. The germline CDR1 and CDR2 sequences are SQVTM and ANQGSEA. The CDR3 runs 13 residues. The CDR3, as DNA: TGCAGCCTGACTAGTTCCAAAGGCCATGAGCAGTTCTTC. Its translation is CSLTSSKGHEQFF.

The chain is built from TRBV4-2 and TRBJ2-2; D gene unclear. V was shortened by 0 bases and J by 5 bases, with 7 bases between the two germline ends. Germline V gene lookup returns CDR1 LGHNA and CDR2 YNFKEQ. This CDR3 comprises 14 residues. DNA for the CDR3: TGTGCCAGCAGCCAAGATCTCGGAACCGGGGAGCTGTTTTTT. It translates to CASSQDLGTGELFF.

The rearrangement links TRBV11-1 to TRBJ1-1; no clear D gene. V lost 1 base to trimming and J lost 1 base, with 4 bases between them. CDR1 is SGHAT, CDR2 FQDESV, per germline (reference sequence). CDR3 length: 13 amino acids. The CDR3: CASSLGQNTEAFF. As DNA, the CDR3 is TGTGCCAGCAGCTTAGGACAGAACACTGAAGCTTTCTTT.

The chain has TRBV29-1 and TRBJ2-5; no reliable D call. Germline CDR1 reads SQVTM; CDR2 reads ANQGSEA. The ends were cut back, 6 bases at V and 1 base at J, with 9 bases in the middle. The CDR3 sequence is 12 residues long. The CDR3 is CSVPRSQETQYF. DNA for the CDR3: TGCAGCGTGCCGCGGAGCCAAGAGACCCAGTACTTC.

J is TRBJ2-5 and V is TRBV2; no reliable D call. Germline V gene sequence: CDR1 SNHLY, CDR2 FYNNEI. Trimming stripped 9 bases from V and 0 bases from J, with 8 bases between. The CDR3 consists of 12 residues. CDR3 bases: TGTGCCAGTAGGACGGACCAAGAGACCCAGTACTTC. Its translation is CASRTDQETQYF.

In its sample, this clone was seen a few times. The chain is built from TRBV2 and TRBJ1-5, with D possibly being TRBD1 (5 bases). V was clipped by 7 bases and J by 0 bases, with 10 bases between them. Germline V lookup: CDR1 SNHLY, CDR2 FYNNEI. The CDR3 length is 14 residues. Written as DNA, the CDR3 is TGTGCCAGCAACACCGGGGGTAGCAATCAGCCCCAGCATTTT. Its protein product is CASNTGGSNQPQHF. Variable domain in full (rest from reference TRBV2 and TRBJ1-5): EPEVTQTPSHQVTQMGQEVILRCVPISNHLYFYWYRQILGQKVEFLVSFYNNEISEKSEIFDDQFSVERPDGSNFTLKIRSTKLEDSAMYFCASNTGGSNQPQHFGDGTRLSIL.

The chain has TRBV4-1 and TRBJ1-1, with unresolved D. V dropped 3 bases and J dropped 5 bases, with 10 bases sitting between them. The CDR3 has 13 amino acids. Per the germline V gene, CDR1 is MGHRA and CDR2 is YSYEKL. CDR3 region: CASSHIDRTEAFF. Here the CDR3 DNA reads TGCGCCAGCAGCCATATCGATAGGACTGAAGCTTTCTTT.

This chain links TRBV7-9 with TRBJ1-5; D is uncertain. The germline CDR1 and CDR2 sequences are SEHNR and FQNEAQ (reference sequence). V lost 8 bases, J lost 7 bases, and 12 bases lay in between. The CDR3 is made up of 12 amino acids. The CDR3 coding sequence is TGTGCCAGCGGCTACTTCGGGCAGCCCCAGCATTTT. Encoded protein: CASGYFGQPQHF.

The chain carries TRBV5-1 and TRBJ1-2; maybe TRBD1 (5 bases). Germline CDR1 reads SGHRS; CDR2 reads YFSETQ. V was clipped by 4 bases and J by 4 bases, with 20 bases between them. The CDR3 extends over 16 amino acids. The CDR3 sequence: CASSQTPTDSLYGYTF. In nucleotides, the CDR3 is TGCGCCAGCAGCCAAACCCCAACCGACAGTCTCTATGGCTACACCTTC.